This TCR beta chain was captured by sequencing in a study of cytomegalovirus exposure and HLA in healthy donors. Study-wide context: Membership in the Caucasian-associated ancestry cluster was found for around 81% of approximately 430 genotyped donors. Broader study findings: A later analysis by the authors found several of the most significant clusters apparently linked to common viral pathogens.

As concerns this clone: Its antigen is as yet unknown.

This PCR relied on a set of 60 Vbeta primers and 13 Jbeta primers. The method was immunoSEQ multiplex PCR; TCRdb's version includes in-frame clones alone and lacks a portion of them. In the table there are some 150,000 clones, roughly 80% of which are singletons. The length of the CDR3 is 15 residues. J lost 5 bases, V lost 6 bases, and 12 bases had no gene match. Germline CDR1 reads ENHRY; CDR2 reads SYGVKD. The rearrangement uses TRBV10-3 and TRBJ2-5; 7 nucleotides align to TRBD1. The receptor's source is a man aged 30 to 39 in good health and CMV-seropositive. The sequencing input was PBMCs. The CDR3 protein is CAISENPRQGETQYF. The CDR3 DNA sequence: TGTGCCATCAGCGAGAACCCTCGACAGGGTGAGACCCAGTACTTC.